This TCR beta chain was captured by sequencing in a study of regulatory T cells in long-lasting Graves disease. Regarding time point: newly diagnosed GD, antithyroid drugs for less than 3 months. PBMC-derived RNA was used for the TCR library. Study outcomes and limitations: Among samples with persistent disease, TRBV28, TRBJ1-2 and TRBJ2-5 were favored.

From germline, CDR1 is SNHLY and CDR2 FYNNEI. The CDR3 spans 15 residues. V lost 6 bases and J lost 8; bases outside the gene matches: 11. Note on this clonotype: What it binds is not known.

TCR beta libraries were built with iRepertoire HTBI primers and Arm-PCR of CDR3 regions. TCRdb re-called the multiplex PCR reads with MiXCR, one entry per CDR3 protein. Of 450,000 to 600,000 distinct CDR3 sequences in the sample, about 16% were seen once. These same data were also listed under a study on T cells in Graves' hyperthyroidism and ophthalmopathy.

The genes are TRBV2 and TRBJ2-1; 9 bases fit TRBD2. The TCR originated in a man aged 40-55 years with Graves disease. The sample consisted of peripheral blood mononuclear cells (PBMCs), taken at new diagnosis, from a patient treated with antithyroid drugs. CDR3 sequence (DNA): TGTGCCAGCAGCCTAATAGCGGGAGTCAACGATGAGCAGTTCTTC. Amino acid sequence: CASSLIAGVNDEQFF.